This TCR beta chain is from a study of glioma-infiltrating T cells. This clonotype was detected ten times or more. Its antigen is unidentified. Broader study findings: Above-expected tissue-blood divergence occurred in all gliomas, most in low-grade ones.

Using RNA template, CDR3s of TCR alpha and beta were amplified with iRepertoire arm-PCR. TCRdb processed the multiplex PCR reads anew with MiXCR; each CDR3 protein has one entry. Here the sample spans approximately 90,000 distinct CDR3 sequences, roughly 23% being singletons. This CDR3 has 13 residues. With 10 bases removed from V and 7 bases from J, the gap between germline ends came to 14 bases. Germline V gene sequence: CDR1 SNHLY, CDR2 FYNNEI. The genes are TRBV2 and TRBJ1-6, with D perhaps TRBD1 (6 bases). Sequences were obtained from glioma tissue, nonneoplastic brain tissue, or PBMCs (not recorded which). The sequence derives from a human donor with low-grade glioma or glioblastoma, undergoing nonglioma brain surgery, or in good health (not recorded which). DNA of the CDR3: TGTGCCATTAACAGGGTGCGGAATTCACCCCTCCACTTT. Its translation is CAINRVRNSPLHF.